This T cell receptor beta chain was recovered during a study of CD8 T cells in Susac syndrome. CDR1 is DFQATT and CDR2 is SNEGSKA in the germline V gene (reference sequence). The ends were cut back, 6 bases at V and 7 bases at J, with 18 bases in the middle. The CDR3 has 13 amino acids. Reverse transcription of 0.5 to 1 ug RNA was performed with random hexamers. TCRdb re-analysed the immunoSEQ multiplex PCR reads in MiXCR, keeping a single row per CDR3 protein. The data contain around 180,000 distinct CDR3 sequences, approximately 95% of them singletons. The clonotype was recovered from a human donor with multiple sclerosis. The sample was CD4+ T cells from PBMCs. The V and J genes are TRBV20-1 and TRBJ1-1; D not resolved. CDR3: CSASSLGGHEAFF. CDR3 DNA: TGCAGTGCGAGCTCTTTGGGCGGGCATGAAGCTTTCTTT.